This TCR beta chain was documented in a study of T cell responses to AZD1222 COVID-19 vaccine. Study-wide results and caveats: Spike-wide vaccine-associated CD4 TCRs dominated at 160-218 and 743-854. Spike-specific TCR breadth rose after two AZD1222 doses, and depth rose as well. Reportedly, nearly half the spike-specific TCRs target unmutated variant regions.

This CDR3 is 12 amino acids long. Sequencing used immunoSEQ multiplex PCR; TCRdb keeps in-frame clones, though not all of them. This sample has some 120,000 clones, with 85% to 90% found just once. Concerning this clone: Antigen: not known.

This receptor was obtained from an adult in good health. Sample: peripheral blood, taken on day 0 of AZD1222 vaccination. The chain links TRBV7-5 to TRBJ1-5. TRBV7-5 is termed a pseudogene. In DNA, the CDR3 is TGTGCCAGAAGCACCCTAGGCCAGCCCCAGCATTTT. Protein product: CARSTLGQPQHF.